A selection of T cell receptor beta chains follows, all from one sample in a study of blood T cell repertoires in COVID-19. The repertoire was sequenced with immunoSEQ multiplex PCR; TCRdb's copy has only in-frame clones and lacks some. Of about 190,000 clones in the sample, around 84% were seen once. Sequencing used peripheral blood. Receptors were obtained from a human donor in a cohort sampled during active COVID-19. Each CDR3 is given with its conserved first and last residue. The order of the fields is CDR3 protein, V gene, CDR3 length.

CDR3aa: CATSRGLEETQYF; v_gene: TRBV15; len: 13
CDR3aa: CASSRGRGTGELFF; v_gene: TRBV6-4; len: 14
CDR3aa: CASRGLAGATGELFF; v_gene: TRBV2; len: 15
CDR3aa: CASSLPVSVLYNSPLHF; v_gene: TRBV11-2; len: 17
CDR3aa: CASSHSGGTYNEQFF; v_gene: TRBV6-6; len: 15
CDR3aa: CASSNVAGVNNEQFF; v_gene: TRBV6-4; len: 15
CDR3aa: CASSAAVHEQFF; v_gene: TRBV18; len: 12
CDR3aa: CASSLNILIGYTF; v_gene: TRBV2; len: 13
CDR3aa: CASSLTAGENIQYF; v_gene: TRBV5-1; len: 14
CDR3aa: CASSLARGSSYNEQFF; v_gene: TRBV7-9; len: 16